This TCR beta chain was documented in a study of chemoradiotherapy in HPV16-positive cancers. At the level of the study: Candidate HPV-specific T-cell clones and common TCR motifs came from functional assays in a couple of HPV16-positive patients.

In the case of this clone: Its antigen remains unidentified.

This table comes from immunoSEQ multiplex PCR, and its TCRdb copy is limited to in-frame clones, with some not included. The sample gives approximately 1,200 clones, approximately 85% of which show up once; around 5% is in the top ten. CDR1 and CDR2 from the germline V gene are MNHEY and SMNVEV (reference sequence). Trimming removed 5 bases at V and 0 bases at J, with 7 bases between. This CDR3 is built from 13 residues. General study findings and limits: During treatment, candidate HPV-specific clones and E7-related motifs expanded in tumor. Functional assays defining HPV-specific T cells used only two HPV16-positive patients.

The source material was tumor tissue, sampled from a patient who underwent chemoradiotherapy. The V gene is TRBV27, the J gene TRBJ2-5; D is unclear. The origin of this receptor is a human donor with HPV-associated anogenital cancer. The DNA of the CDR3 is TGTGCCAGCAGTCAAGGGTACCAAGAGACCCAGTACTTC. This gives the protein CASSQGYQETQYF.